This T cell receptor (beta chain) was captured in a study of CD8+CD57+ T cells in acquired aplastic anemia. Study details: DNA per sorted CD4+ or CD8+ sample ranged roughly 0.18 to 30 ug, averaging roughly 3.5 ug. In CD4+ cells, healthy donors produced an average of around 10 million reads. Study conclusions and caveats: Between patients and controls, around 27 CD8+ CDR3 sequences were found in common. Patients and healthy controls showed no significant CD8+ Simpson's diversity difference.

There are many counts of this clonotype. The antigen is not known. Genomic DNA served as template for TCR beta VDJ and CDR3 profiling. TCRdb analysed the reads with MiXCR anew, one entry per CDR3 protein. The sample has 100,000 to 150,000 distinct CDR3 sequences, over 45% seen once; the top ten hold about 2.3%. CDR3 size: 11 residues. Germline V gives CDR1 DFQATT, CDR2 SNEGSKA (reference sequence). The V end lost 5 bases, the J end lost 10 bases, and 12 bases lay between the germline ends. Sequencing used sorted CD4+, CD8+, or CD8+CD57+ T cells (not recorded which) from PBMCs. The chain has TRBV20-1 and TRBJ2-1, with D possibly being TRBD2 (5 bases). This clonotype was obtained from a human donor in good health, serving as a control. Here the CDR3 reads CSADLAVEQFF. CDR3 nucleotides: TGCAGTGCTGATCTAGCAGTCGAGCAGTTCTTC.